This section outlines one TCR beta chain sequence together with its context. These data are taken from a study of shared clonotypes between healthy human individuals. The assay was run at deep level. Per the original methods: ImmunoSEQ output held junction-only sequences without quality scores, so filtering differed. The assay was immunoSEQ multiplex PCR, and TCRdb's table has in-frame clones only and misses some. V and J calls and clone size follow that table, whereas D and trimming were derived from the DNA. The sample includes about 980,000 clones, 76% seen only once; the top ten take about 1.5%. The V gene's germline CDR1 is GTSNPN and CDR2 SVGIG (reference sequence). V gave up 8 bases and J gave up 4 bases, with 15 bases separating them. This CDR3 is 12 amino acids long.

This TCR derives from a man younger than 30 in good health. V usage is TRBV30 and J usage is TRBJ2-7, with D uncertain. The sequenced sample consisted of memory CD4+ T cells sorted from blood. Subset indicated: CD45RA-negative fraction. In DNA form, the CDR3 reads TGTGCCGTAACAAAGGTGGGTTACGAGCAGTACTTC. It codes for CAVTKVGYEQYF.